This record covers a single TCR beta chain. This sample is part of a study of identical twins. Trimming cost V 1 base and J 3 bases, with 13 bases left between them. The germline V gene encodes CDR1 SGHVS and CDR2 FQNEAQ. The CDR3 loop spans 15 amino acids. Each CDR3 protein is one row after TCRdb ran MiXCR on the 5' RACE reads. Among roughly 720,000 distinct CDR3 sequences listed, around a sixth were seen once. These sequences were also reported in another study, on T cells expressing NK-cell markers. That publication notes: In a group of 5 to 7 donors, dominant NKG2C+ clonotypes represented roughly 1.0-7.5% of CD8+ T cells.

The TCR was taken from a woman in her late teens or twenties in good health. The chain carries TRBV7-8 and TRBJ2-7; the D gene is possibly TRBD1 (6 bases). Sequencing was performed on PBMCs. The CDR3 coding sequence is TGTGCCAGCAGCTTAGTCACTACAGGGAACTACGAGCAGTACTTC. Its translation: CASSLVTTGNYEQYF.